This record concerns one T cell receptor beta chain sequence. What antigen it recognizes has not been identified. Qualities for individual bases were not recorded, and no much larger clone is one base off. In a few donor pairs, further sequencing was done on unstimulated CD8+ naive, CD4+ memory, CD8+ TEMRA, CD4+ naive and CD8+ effector memory subsets. Sorted unstimulated T cells and proliferating T cells recovered from mixed lymphocyte reactions underwent TCRbeta CDR3 sequencing. Fresh whole blood from 9 to 10 HLA-typed healthy donors served as the source for isolating PBMCs. These data belong to a study of siplizumab effects on memory and regulatory T cells (dated by TCRdb to about 2019). About the full investigation: The study looked at the effect of siplizumab, an anti-CD2 antibody, on alloreactive T-cell subsets in allogeneic mixed lymphocyte reactions made from human PBMCs. Summary of the overall study and its limitations: Among mappable alloreactive CD4+ clones, the Treg-derived fraction averaged approximately 66% with siplizumab versus approximately 27% in control reactions. Siplizumab significantly reduced the cumulative frequency of alloreactive sequences traceable to unstimulated CD4+ memory T cells. About 75-96% of proliferating CD4+ or CD8+ clones could not be given a naive or memory phenotype. Sequences below about 10^-5 frequency were poorly captured, so only a minor fraction of alloreactive clones could be mapped to unstimulated subsets. Unstimulated naive T cells appeared more diverse than memory T cells, and naive cells seemed to contribute substantially to the alloresponse. Whether proliferating Tregs from siplizumab cultures were suppressive was not functionally confirmed.

Receptor libraries were prepared by the immunoSEQ multiplex PCR assay. About 10^5 TCR templates per sample were assayed by the deep sequencing platform. Genomic DNA extracted from sorted T cells was used for TCRbeta CDR3 sequencing. Under the source paper's analysis protocol: Clonal analysis of TCRbeta CDR3 data was done in the R programming language. Unstimulated samples were compared with post-reaction CFSE-low samples to define alloreactive CD4+ and CD8+ clones. By matching sequences to the repertoires of sorted unstimulated Treg and non-Treg cells, each alloreactive CD4+ clone was assigned a regulatory or non-regulatory origin. TCRdb obtained this table from immuneACCESS and retained in-frame rearrangements with V and J assigned. These tables miss some clones; where compared with another copy, unresolved V genes account for less than half of the shortfall, and the remainder is unexplained. The V and J calls and clone size were taken over from that table, and D and trimming were inferred from the DNA. The sample includes tens of thousands of clones, with around 96% observed a single time. The ten largest make up about 0.1% of the sample.

From a lookup of the germline V gene, CDR1 and CDR2 are MDHEN and SYDVKM. The CDR3 spans 17 residues, from the cysteine through the phenylalanine. Only the CDR3 region is kept as DNA, spanning 51 bases read in frame from base 1. V loses 1 base at its end and J loses 0 bases; junction bases beyond the gene matches: 6. The sample taken for sequencing was naive CD8+ T cells sorted from blood. The label giving this sample's cell subset or site can be read as: unstimulated naive T cells. The chain is encoded by TRBV28 joined to TRBJ2-5, with 9 central nucleotides matching TRBD1. This clonotype was sampled from a human donor in good health. CDR3 protein: CASSLYFGTGNQETQYF. In nucleotide form, the sequence is TGTGCCAGCAGTTTATATTTCGGGACAGGGAACCAAGAGACCCAGTACTTC.